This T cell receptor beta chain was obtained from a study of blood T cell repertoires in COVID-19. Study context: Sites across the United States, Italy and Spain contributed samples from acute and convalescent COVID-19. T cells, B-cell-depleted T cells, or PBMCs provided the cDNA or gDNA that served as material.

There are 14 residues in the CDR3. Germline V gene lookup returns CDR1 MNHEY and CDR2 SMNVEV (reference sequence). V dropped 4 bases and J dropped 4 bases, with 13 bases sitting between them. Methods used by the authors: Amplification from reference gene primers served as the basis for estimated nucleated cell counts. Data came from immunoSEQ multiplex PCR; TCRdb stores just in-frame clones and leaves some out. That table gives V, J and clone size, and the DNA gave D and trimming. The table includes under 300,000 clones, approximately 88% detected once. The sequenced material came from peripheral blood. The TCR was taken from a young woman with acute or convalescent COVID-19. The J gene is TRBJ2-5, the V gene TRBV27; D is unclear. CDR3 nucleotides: TGTGCCAGCAGTTCCCGAATAGGCGGAGAGACCCAGTACTTC. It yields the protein CASSSRIGGETQYF.